Shown below are 29 T cell receptor beta chains from a single sample sequenced in a study of T cells in Graves' hyperthyroidism and ophthalmopathy. Amplified TCR beta CDR3 regions derived from RNA transcripts. Researchers ran a first-round RT-PCR on the TCR CDR3 using the HTBI primer set. TCRdb re-analysed the multiplex PCR reads in MiXCR, keeping a single row per CDR3 protein. The data hold around 520,000 distinct CDR3 sequences, with roughly 24% observed a single time. The specimen was blood. These receptors were obtained from a woman aged 25 to 39 with Graves' ophthalmopathy.

This clonotype appeared many times. The chain is built from TRBV4-1 and TRBJ1-2, with D unclear. This CDR3 comprises 13 residues. Germline lookup yields CDR1 MGHRA and CDR2 YSYEKL. Trimming removed 8 bases at V and 2 bases at J, with 12 bases between. The CDR3 sequence: CASSRNSNYGYTF. CDR3 bases: TGCGCCAGCTCTCGAAATAGCAACTATGGCTACACCTTC.

This clonotype was observed at least ten times. The rearrangement uses TRBV6-2 or TRBV6-3 and TRBJ2-2; no clear D. The germline V and J ends were trimmed by 4 bases and 2 bases, with 8 bases remaining between them. This CDR3 spans 14 amino acids. Germline CDR1 reads MNHEY; CDR2 reads SVGEGT. The CDR3 region has the DNA TGTGCCAGCAGTTCCGACTTAAACACCGGGGAGCTGTTTTTT. Translated, it gives CASSSDLNTGELFF.

This clonotype was observed at least ten times. The chain employs TRBV4-1 and TRBJ2-7, with 11 bases matching TRBD1. Germline-derived CDR1 and CDR2 are MGHRA and YSYEKL. The J segment lost 5 bases and the V segment lost 4 bases, leaving 10 bases of the junction unmatched. This CDR3 comprises 16 residues. CDR3 region: CASSRDPGQGANEQYF. CDR3 nucleotides: TGCGCCAGCAGCCGAGACCCCGGACAGGGGGCAAACGAGCAGTACTTC.

This clonotype was picked up a small number of times. The chain uses TRBV4-1 and TRBJ2-5; TRBD2 aligns across 7 bases. CDR3 length: 15 amino acids. V was clipped by 4 bases and J by 1 base; unmatched bases: 6. Germline assignment: CDR1 MGHRA and CDR2 YSYEKL. DNA of the CDR3: TGCGCCAGCAGCCCGATAGGCGGGGGCCAAGAGACCCAGTACTTC. Protein: CASSPIGGGQETQYF.

This clonotype was counted ten times or more. The junction shows a germline mismatch at one end, possibly a read error. The rearrangement joins TRBV4-1 to TRBJ2-7; possible D gene TRBD1, 5 bases. Germline V gives CDR1 MGHRA, CDR2 YSYEKL. This CDR3 contains 12 residues. CDR3 loop: CASRQEYYGQYF. The CDR3, as DNA: TGCGCCAGCAGACAGGAATACTACGGGCAGTACTTC.

This clonotype has more than one count but fewer than ten. The chain couples TRBV28 to TRBJ2-7, with a weak D call TRBD2 (6 bases). The CDR3 is 13 amino acids. V was shortened by 7 bases and J by 0 bases, with 10 bases between the two germline ends. The germline V gene encodes CDR1 MDHEN and CDR2 SYDVKM. This chain's CDR3 is CASMRGSSYEQYF. The CDR3 DNA reads as TGTGCCAGCATGCGGGGTAGCTCCTACGAGCAGTACTTC.

This clonotype has at least ten counts. The gene calls are TRBV30 and TRBJ2-7; D is possibly TRBD1 (6 bases). The CDR3 runs 13 residues. The germline gives CDR1 GTSNPN, CDR2 SVGIG (reference sequence). The V and J ends lost 2 bases and 0 bases respectively, with 8 bases between them. The CDR3 loop is CAWSTGSSYEQYF. The CDR3 DNA is TGTGCCTGGAGTACAGGGAGCTCCTACGAGCAGTACTTC.

This clonotype was seen a single time. The chain carries TRBV6-2 or TRBV6-3 and TRBJ2-7; a weak D match, TRBD2 (6 bases). This CDR3 contains 14 residues. The germline gives CDR1 MNHEY, CDR2 SVGEGT. The germline V and J ends were trimmed by 1 base and 5 bases, with 12 bases remaining between them. The CDR3 DNA follows: TGTGCCAGCAGTTACTGGAGCACGGGGGACGAGCAGTACTTC. Encoded protein: CASSYWSTGDEQYF.

This clonotype was seen at least ten times. The gene calls are TRBV12-3 or TRBV12-4 and TRBJ1-5, with D perhaps matching TRBD1 (6 bases). The CDR3 covers 15 residues. Trimming shortened V by 6 bases and J by 4 bases, and 16 bases separated the two germline ends. This chain's CDR3 is CASSHSGTLNQPQHF. The DNA of the CDR3 is TGTGCCAGCAGCCATTCCGGGACACTAAATCAGCCCCAGCATTTT.

This clonotype occurred many times. This chain links TRBV6-5 with TRBJ1-1, with D perhaps matching TRBD1 (6 bases). V was clipped by 2 bases and J by 4 bases, with 11 bases between them. CDR1 and CDR2 from the germline V gene are MNHEY and SVGAGI. This CDR3 is built from 14 residues. The CDR3 loop is CASSYDRGATEAFF. CDR3 coding DNA: TGTGCCAGCAGTTACGATCGGGGGGCCACTGAAGCTTTCTTT.

The sample holds many counts of this clonotype. The genes are TRBV20-1 and TRBJ2-7; tentative D call: TRBD2 (5 bases). The ends were cut back, 6 bases at V and 2 bases at J, with 14 bases in the middle. CDR1 is DFQATT, CDR2 SNEGSKA, per germline (reference sequence). The CDR3 loop spans 13 amino acids. CDR3 coding DNA: TGCAGTGCCACGACTACCGACACCTACGAGCAGTACTTC. Residues: CSATTTDTYEQYF.

This clonotype was recorded many times. The V call is TRBV4-2, the J call TRBJ2-7; no clear D gene. Deletions cut 6 bases from V and 2 bases from J, with 17 bases between. This CDR3 has 15 residues. Per germline, CDR1 LGHNA and CDR2 YNFKEQ. The CDR3 here is CASRMGHSKPYEQYF. Written as DNA, the CDR3 is TGTGCCAGCAGGATGGGCCACTCCAAGCCCTACGAGCAGTACTTC.

This clonotype was seen ten or more times. The rearrangement joins TRBV2 to TRBJ2-7, with a tentative D call TRBD1 (6 bases). Germline CDR1 reads SNHLY; CDR2 reads FYNNEI. V dropped 7 bases and J dropped 0 bases, with 10 bases sitting between them. This CDR3 is 13 amino acids long. The CDR3 region has the DNA TGTGCCAGCAAAGAGGGGGACTCCTACGAGCAGTACTTC. It yields the protein CASKEGDSYEQYF.

This clonotype was detected many times. The chain couples TRBV6-1 to TRBJ1-2, with D tentatively TRBD1 (5 bases). In germline, CDR1 is MNHNS, CDR2 SASEGT. V lost 8 bases, J lost 4 bases, and 11 bases lay in between. CDR3 length equals 12 residues. Written as DNA, the CDR3 is TGTGCCAGCGGGACCACTCTCTATGGCTACACCTTC. Translating gives CASGTTLYGYTF.

This clonotype was detected many times. V usage is TRBV6-5 and J usage is TRBJ2-7; D gene unclear. V was clipped by 0 bases and J by 9 bases, with 6 bases between them. Germline assignment: CDR1 MNHEY and CDR2 SVGAGI. The CDR3 runs to 11 residues. The CDR3 sequence: CASSYSKRQYF. The CDR3 nucleotides read TGTGCCAGCAGTTACTCGAAACGGCAGTACTTC.

This clonotype came up a few times. Since a much larger clone is just one base distant, this may be a read error. The chain joins TRBV10-1 to TRBJ2-5, with D unresolved. The CDR3 length is 13 residues. Per the germline V gene, CDR1 is WNHNN and CDR2 is SYGVQD (reference sequence). In DNA, the CDR3 is TGCGCCAGCGGTGAGGACGGGTTAGAGACCCAGTACTTC. This gives the protein CASGEDGLETQYF.

This clonotype was recorded only once. V and J are TRBV20-1 and TRBJ1-1; maybe TRBD1 (6 bases). Trimming shortened V by 4 bases and J by 1 base, and 7 bases separated the two germline ends. The CDR3 loop spans 12 amino acids. Germline-derived CDR1 and CDR2 are DFQATT and SNEGSKA (reference sequence). CDR3 sequence: CSAKDRNTEAFF. In DNA, the CDR3 is TGCAGTGCTAAGGACAGGAACACTGAAGCTTTCTTT.

This chain joins TRBV20-1 and TRBJ1-1, with D perhaps matching TRBD1 (6 bases). The CDR3 runs 13 residues. CDR1 DFQATT and CDR2 SNEGSKA come from the germline V gene (reference sequence). Trimming took off 1 base at V and 7 bases at J, with 13 bases between the two ends. As DNA, the CDR3 is TGCAGTGCTAGAGGGGGTACAGGGATTGAAGCTTTCTTT. Its translation is CSARGGTGIEAFF.

This clonotype was counted many times. This chain connects TRBV20-1 to TRBJ1-5; D unclear. Trimming removed 3 bases at V and 4 bases at J, with 7 bases between. CDR3 length equals 12 residues. From germline, CDR1 is DFQATT and CDR2 SNEGSKA (reference sequence). The CDR3 DNA sequence: TGCAGTGCTAGCGCGGGGAATCAGCCCCAGCATTTT. The encoded protein is CSASAGNQPQHF.

This clonotype was found a few times. This rearrangement joins TRBV5-4 to TRBJ1-1; D remains ambiguous. The CDR3 is 14 amino acids. Germline values: CDR1 SGHNT, CDR2 YYREEE (reference sequence). V lost 6 bases, J lost 6 bases, and 18 bases lay in between. CDR3 sequence: CASTRFEGVAEAFF. For the CDR3, the DNA is TGTGCCAGCACCCGTTTTGAGGGTGTGGCTGAAGCTTTCTTT.

This clonotype came up many times. This chain links TRBV6-2 or TRBV6-3 with TRBJ1-1, with D possibly matching TRBD1 (5 bases). The ends were cut back, 8 bases at V and 4 bases at J, with 14 bases in the middle. CDR1 and CDR2 (germline): MNHEY, SVGEGT. The CDR3 runs to 13 residues. Here the CDR3 reads CASEAGQGTEAFF. The DNA for the CDR3 is TGTGCCAGCGAGGCAGGGCAGGGCACTGAAGCTTTCTTT.

This clonotype was recorded many times. The chain couples TRBV18 to TRBJ2-2; no firm D call. From germline, CDR1 is KGHSH and CDR2 LQKENI. V gave up 1 base and J gave up 3 bases, with 9 bases separating them. The CDR3 is 15 amino acids. Here the CDR3 reads CASSPRRQYTGELFF. The CDR3, as DNA: TGTGCCAGCTCACCACGGCGGCAGTACACCGGGGAGCTGTTTTTT.

The chain combines TRBV6-2 or TRBV6-3 with TRBJ2-7; 7 nucleotides line up with TRBD2. J was trimmed by 3 bases and V by 7 bases; bases with no gene match: 9. Germline V gene sequence: CDR1 MNHEY, CDR2 SVGEGT. This CDR3 is 14 amino acids long. The chain's CDR3 is CASTKAGPIYEQYF. The CDR3 DNA is TGTGCCAGCACGAAAGCGGGACCAATCTACGAGCAGTACTTC.

Only a few counts were recorded for this clonotype. The V and J genes are TRBV24-1 and TRBJ1-5, with D possibly being TRBD1 (5 bases). CDR3 length: 13 amino acids. With 5 bases removed from V and 5 bases from J, the gap between germline ends came to 9 bases. Germline assignment: CDR1 KGHDR and CDR2 SFDVKD. The CDR3 coding sequence is TGTGCCACCAGTGCGGGGCTTTATCAGCCCCAGCATTTT. Encoded protein: CATSAGLYQPQHF.

This chain links TRBV24-1 with TRBJ1-5, with D possibly matching TRBD1 (6 bases). Germline CDR1 and CDR2: KGHDR and SFDVKD. This CDR3 contains 19 residues. Trimming pared 4 bases from V and 0 bases from J, leaving 21 bases between. The DNA of the CDR3 is TGTGCCACCAGTGAGGCCAAGAGGGGGAGAGCTAATAGCAATCAGCCCCAGCATTTT. It specifies CATSEAKRGRANSNQPQHF.

The chain combines TRBV4-1 with TRBJ2-7; weak D call: TRBD2 (5 bases). Trimming shortened V by 4 bases and J by 6 bases, and 16 bases separated the two germline ends. The CDR3 runs 14 residues. Germline loops: CDR1 MGHRA, CDR2 YSYEKL. The CDR3 DNA reads as TGCGCCAGCAGCCCCCAGGTCGGGGTGGGCGAGCAGTACTTC. As protein: CASSPQVGVGEQYF.

This clonotype has at least ten counts. The gene calls are TRBV6-5 and TRBJ1-1, with TRBD1 as a possible D gene (6 bases). Trimming stripped 6 bases from V and 1 base from J, with 12 bases between. There are 14 residues in the CDR3. Germline assignment: CDR1 MNHEY and CDR2 SVGAGI. CDR3 in amino acids: CASSVGTPNTEAFF. Written as DNA, the CDR3 is TGTGCCAGCAGCGTCGGGACACCGAACACTGAAGCTTTCTTT.

This clonotype was seen at least ten times. The V and J genes are TRBV11-2 and TRBJ2-7; 7 bases match TRBD1. This CDR3 comprises 15 residues. CDR1 and CDR2 (germline): SGHAT, FQNNGV. Germline trimming cut 4 bases from V and 2 bases from J; bases unmatched to any gene: 8. The CDR3 is CASSSRGMRTYEQYF. The CDR3 region has the DNA TGTGCCAGCAGCTCCAGGGGGATGAGGACCTACGAGCAGTACTTC.

This clonotype occurred many times. The rearrangement links TRBV11-2 to TRBJ1-3; D might be TRBD1 (5 bases). This CDR3 is 14 amino acids long. V was trimmed by 1 base and J by 8 bases, leaving 12 bases between them. The germline CDR1 and CDR2 sequences are SGHAT and FQNNGV. CDR3 residues: CASSLGVEGDTIYF. In nucleotides, the CDR3 is TGTGCCAGCAGCTTAGGGGTGGAAGGGGACACCATATATTTT.